One T cell receptor beta chain is described in this entry. This sample is part of a study of control samples from healthy donors and cancer patients. Trimming removed 10 bases from V and 0 bases from J; junction bases left unmatched: 8. The germline V gene encodes CDR1 MNHEY and CDR2 SVGAGI. The CDR3 length is 14 residues. Clones were read by immunoSEQ multiplex PCR, and TCRdb kept only the in-frame ones, dropping some. The sample consists of about 100,000 clones, less than 90% of them appearing once. The chain joins TRBV6-5 to TRBJ1-2; 7 bases are shared with TRBD1. This TCR was sampled from a woman between 50 and 59 years old in good health. The sequenced sample consisted of blood. Here the CDR3 DNA reads TGTGCCACCACAGGGGACCCAGCTAACTATGGCTACACCTTC. Protein product: CATTGDPANYGYTF.